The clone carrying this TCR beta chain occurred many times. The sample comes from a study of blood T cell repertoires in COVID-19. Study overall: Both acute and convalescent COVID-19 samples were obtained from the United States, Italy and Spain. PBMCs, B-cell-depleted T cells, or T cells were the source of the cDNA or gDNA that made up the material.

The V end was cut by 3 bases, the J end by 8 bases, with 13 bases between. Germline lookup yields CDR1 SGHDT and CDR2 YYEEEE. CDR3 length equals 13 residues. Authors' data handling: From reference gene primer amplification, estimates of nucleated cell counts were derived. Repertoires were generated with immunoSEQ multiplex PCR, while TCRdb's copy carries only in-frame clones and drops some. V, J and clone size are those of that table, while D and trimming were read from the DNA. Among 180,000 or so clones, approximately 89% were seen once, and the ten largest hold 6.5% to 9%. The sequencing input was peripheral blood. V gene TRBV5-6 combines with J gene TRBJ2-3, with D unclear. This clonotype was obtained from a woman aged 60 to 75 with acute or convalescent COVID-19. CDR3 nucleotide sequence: TGTGCCAGCAGCTCTTCCGGAGCCCTTACGCAGTATTTT. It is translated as CASSSSGALTQYF.